The sequence of this T cell receptor beta chain was determined in a study of blood T cell repertoires in COVID-19. Turning to the study itself: T cells, B-cell-depleted T cells, or PBMCs provided the cDNA or gDNA that served as material.

The germline V gene encodes CDR1 SNHLY and CDR2 FYNNEI. The CDR3 consists of 15 residues. The V end lost 8 bases, the J end lost 4 bases, and 20 bases lay between the germline ends. The protocol was immunoSEQ multiplex PCR, while the TCRdb copy is restricted to in-frame clones and leaves out a portion. The sample holds fewer than 400,000 clones, approximately 81% seen once. This TCR was sampled from a woman in her 30s who had been exposed to COVID-19. Sequencing used PBMCs or T cells enriched from blood (not recorded which). The genes are TRBV2 and TRBJ2-5, with D possibly being TRBD1 (6 bases). CDR3 sequence: CASVIFKTGRETQYF. CDR3 nucleotide sequence: TGTGCCAGCGTTATATTTAAGACAGGTCGAGAGACCCAGTACTTC.